Each of the 29 T cell receptor beta chains below was sequenced from the same sample in a study of post-analysis software for immune sequencing data. Points from the study as a whole: About 5 TRBV segments, including TRBV5-6, TRBV5-1 and TRBV20-1, were more frequent in patients than controls.

For these receptors, no antigen is known. cDNA libraries for TCR beta contained unique molecular identifiers. TCRdb re-analysed the PCR reads in MiXCR, keeping a single row per CDR3 protein. The table records hundreds of thousands of distinct CDR3 sequences, approximately 53% of them present only once. The sequenced sample consisted of blood. The source of these receptors is a girl between 10 and 17 years old with multiple sclerosis.

This clonotype was counted between two and nine times. The chain recombines TRBV5-1 with TRBJ2-7; 8 bases map to TRBD2. Germline CDR1 and CDR2: SGHRS and YFSETQ. The CDR3 is 15 amino acids. V dropped 1 base and J dropped 4; count of bases not matched to a gene: 7. The CDR3 DNA is TGCGCCAGCAGCTTGATAAGCGGGAGTTCGTACGAGCAGTACTTC. It translates to CASSLISGSSYEQYF.

This clonotype has just a few counts. The J gene is TRBJ2-5, the V gene TRBV9; 10 bases match TRBD1. The J call may be incorrect, as the DNA end agrees better with TRBJ2-7. The CDR3 has 14 residues. Germline CDR1 is SGDLS and CDR2 is YYNGEE. CDR3 nucleotide sequence: TGTGCCAGCAGCACCGGGACAGGGGTCAACGAGCAGTACTTC. Its translation is CASSTGTGVNEQYF.

This chain joins TRBV15 and TRBJ2-5, with 10 positions matching TRBD2. The CDR3 length is 19 residues. Germline V gene lookup returns CDR1 LNHNV and CDR2 YYDKDF (reference sequence). V lost 1 base to trimming and J lost 5 bases; unmatched junction nucleotides: 16. The CDR3 spells CATSRVSTSGLLERETQYF. CDR3 in DNA: TGTGCCACCAGCAGAGTATCGACTAGCGGGCTTCTAGAGAGGGAGACCCAGTACTTC.

This clonotype was found a few times. One junction end disagrees with the germline gene, perhaps due to a read error. This chain connects TRBV15 to TRBJ1-2; possible D gene TRBD1, 5 bases. The CDR3 loop spans 11 amino acids. Germline CDR1 is LNHNV and CDR2 is YYDKDF (reference sequence). In nucleotides, the CDR3 is TGCGCCACCAGCGGACAAGCGGGCTACACCTTC. Translation: CATSGQAGYTF. The full variable domain, its missing parts supplied by reference TRBV15 and TRBJ1-2, is DAMVIQNPRYQVTQFGKPVTLSCSQTLNHNVMYWYQQKSSQAPKLLFHYYDKDFNNEADTPDNFQSRRPNTSFCFLDIRSPGLGDTAMYLCATSGQAGYTFGSGTRLTVV.

The V and J genes are TRBV12-5 and TRBJ2-5; D not certain. Judging by the DNA end, TRBJ2-7 fits better; the J call may be wrong. The germline V gene encodes CDR1 LGHNT and CDR2 FRNRAP. This CDR3 region has 14 residues. CDR3 protein: CASGLDLVAYEQYF. The CDR3 nucleotides are TGTGCTAGTGGTTTGGATTTGGTTGCTTACGAGCAGTACTTC.

The chain recombines TRBV7-9 with TRBJ2-3; 11 bases are a match to TRBD2. Germline CDR1 reads SEHNR; CDR2 reads FQNEAQ (reference sequence). The CDR3 covers 16 residues. The ends lost 4 bases at V and 1 base at J; junction bases unmatched: 4. The CDR3 protein is CASSSLAGAGTDTQYF. The CDR3 DNA reads TGTGCCAGCAGCTCACTAGCGGGAGCAGGCACAGATACGCAGTATTTT.

A few counts support this clonotype. V usage is TRBV4-1 and J usage is TRBJ1-1, with D tentatively TRBD1 (5 bases). The V gene lost 2 bases and the J gene lost 11 bases, with 30 bases spanning the gap. CDR1 and CDR2 from the germline V gene are MGHRA and YSYEKL. The CDR3 is 18 amino acids. The CDR3 DNA reads TGCGCCAGCAGCCAATACCCTTTCTTTCAGGGCGGCACTCTTTCGGCTTTCTTT. Translated: CASSQYPFFQGGTLSAFF.

This rearrangement joins TRBV6-5 to TRBJ1-1; D is perhaps TRBD1 (5 bases). The ends were cut back, 6 bases at V and 5 bases at J, with 19 bases in the middle. The length of the CDR3 is 15 residues. Germline CDR1 is MNHEY and CDR2 is SVGAGI. This chain's CDR3 is CASRDFWRGRTEAFF. The CDR3 coding sequence is TGTGCCAGCAGAGACTTTTGGAGGGGACGGACTGAAGCTTTCTTT.

This clonotype was seen a handful of times. V gene TRBV7-3 combines with J gene TRBJ2-1, with 11 bases lining up with TRBD1. The germline V gene has CDR1 SGHTA and CDR2 FQGTGA. This CDR3 is built from 17 residues. The V and J ends lost 2 bases and 8 bases, in that order; junction bases with no gene match: 11. DNA for the CDR3: TGTGCCAGCAGCTTAGGCGCCGGGACAGGGGGTGACGATGAGCAGTTCTTC. Translating gives CASSLGAGTGGDDEQFF.

As concerns this clonotype: One end of the junction fails to match germline, which may point to a read error. The chain has TRBV27 and TRBJ1-6; possible D gene TRBD1, 6 bases. From germline, CDR1 is MNHEY and CDR2 SMNVEV (reference sequence). The CDR3 totals 14 residues. Here the CDR3 DNA reads TGTGCCTGCAGTTTACAGGGTTCGAGTTCACCCCTCCACTTT. This sequence encodes CACSLQGSSSPLHF.

This clonotype was found a few times. The chain links TRBV29-1 to TRBJ2-4, with D possibly being TRBD2 (5 bases). The DNA end lines up better with TRBJ2-7; the J call may be wrong. CDR3 length: 13 amino acids. Germline loops: CDR1 SQVTM, CDR2 ANQGSEA. Written as DNA, the CDR3 is TGCAGCGTTGAGGGCCCCCTGAGGGACGAGCAGTACTTC. Protein sequence: CSVEGPLRDEQYF.

The genes are TRBV12-3 or TRBV12-4 and TRBJ1-2, with a weak D call TRBD1 (5 bases). Trimming took off 2 bases at V and 5 bases at J, with 12 bases between the two ends. The CDR3 is 14 amino acids. CDR3 sequence: CASSLSRTLYGYTF. CDR3 DNA: TGTGCCAGCAGTTTAAGTAGGACACTGTATGGCTACACCTTC.

The CDR3 reads CASGAGYAEGTEAFF. DNA of the CDR3: TGTGCCAGCGGGGCAGGGTACGCGGAGGGGACTGAAGCTTTCTTT. V is TRBV6-1 and J is TRBJ1-1; TRBD1 is a possible D gene (5 bases). From germline, CDR1 is MNHNS and CDR2 SASEGT. Between the trimmed V and J ends, which lost 8 bases and 5 bases, there was a span of 21 bases. There are 15 residues in the CDR3.

The chain combines TRBV12-3 or TRBV12-4 with TRBJ2-1; the match to TRBD2 covers 12 bases. Germline trimming cut 5 bases from V and 6 bases from J; bases unmatched to any gene: 8. This CDR3 contains 16 residues. The CDR3 nucleotides read TGTGCCAGCAGTAGAGGGACTAGCGGGTTGTCCAATGAGCAGTTCTTC. Protein: CASSRGTSGLSNEQFF.

The chain employs TRBV5-1 and TRBJ2-1; D is perhaps TRBD1 (5 bases). The CDR3 is 15 amino acids. V dropped 3 bases and J dropped 0 bases, with 10 bases sitting between them. The germline V gene has CDR1 SGHRS and CDR2 YFSETQ. The chain's CDR3 is CASSYYRSSYNEQFF. The CDR3 DNA reads as TGCGCCAGCAGCTACTACAGGAGCTCCTACAATGAGCAGTTCTTC.

There are a few counts of this clonotype. This chain connects TRBV29-1 to TRBJ2-4; no clear D. The DNA end lines up better with TRBJ2-5; the J call may be wrong. The CDR3 runs to 12 residues. The V gene's germline CDR1 is SQVTM and CDR2 ANQGSEA. CDR3 region: CSVEGSVETQYF. CDR3 DNA: TGCAGCGTTGAAGGCTCGGTGGAGACCCAGTACTTC.

This chain connects TRBV7-8 to TRBJ1-5, with 7 bases lining up with TRBD1. Germline CDR1 reads SGHVS; CDR2 reads FQNEAQ. With 4 bases clipped from V and 9 bases from J, the junction kept 6 bases outside the gene matches. The CDR3 is 13 residues long. DNA for the CDR3: TGTGCCAGCAGCTCCCATGCAGGGGGGCCCCAGCATTTT. It specifies CASSSHAGGPQHF.

The chain uses TRBV5-1 and TRBJ1-6; TRBD1 might be the D (5 bases). The CDR3 sequence is 14 residues long. V was clipped by 7 bases and J by 7 bases, with 15 bases between them. CDR1 SGHRS and CDR2 YFSETQ come from the germline V gene. CDR3 bases: TGCGCCAGCGCTGGGATAGGGGAAAATTCACCCCTCCACTTT. Its protein product is CASAGIGENSPLHF.

This clonotype was recorded a few times. The rearrangement uses TRBV7-8 and TRBJ2-3, with 7 positions matching TRBD2. Germline CDR1 and CDR2: SGHVS and FQNEAQ. Unmatched junction bases numbered 9, after V lost 1 base and J lost 5 bases. The CDR3 spans 16 residues. CDR3 coding DNA: TGTGCCAGCAGCTTAGGATGGCGGGGGTGGGGAGATACGCAGTATTTT. Translation: CASSLGWRGWGDTQYF.

The rearrangement joins TRBV20-1 to TRBJ2-3; 7 bases are shared with TRBD2. V dropped 5 bases and J dropped 0; count of bases not matched to a gene: 8. Germline assignment: CDR1 DFQATT and CDR2 SNEGSKA (reference sequence). CDR3 length: 15 residues. The CDR3 reads CSAVLAWVSTDTQYF. In DNA, the CDR3 is TGCAGTGCTGTACTAGCGTGGGTCAGCACAGATACGCAGTATTTT.

This clonotype was seen a handful of times. The chain combines TRBV5-8 with TRBJ2-7, with TRBD2 matching 7 bases. J lost 0 bases, V lost 7 bases, and 7 bases had no gene match. This CDR3 comprises 14 residues. Germline V CDR1 and CDR2: SGHTS, YDEGEE. The CDR3 nucleotides read TGTGCCAGCGCTCGCGGGAGAGGCTCCTACGAGCAGTACTTC. As protein: CASARGRGSYEQYF.

This sequence joins TRBV20-1 and TRBJ2-7; D is possibly TRBD2 (6 bases). The CDR3 loop spans 14 amino acids. The V and J ends lost 2 bases and 4 bases respectively, with 15 bases between them. Germline CDR1 DFQATT, CDR2 SNEGSKA (reference sequence). The CDR3 loop is CSARSGTAGYEQYF. The CDR3 nucleotides read TGCAGTGCTAGATCCGGAACGGCGGGGTACGAGCAGTACTTC.

This clonotype was seen many times. The chain joins TRBV20-1 to TRBJ2-3; tentatively, D is TRBD2 (5 bases). The CDR3 runs to 14 residues. Germline CDR1 reads DFQATT; CDR2 reads SNEGSKA (reference sequence). The germline V and J ends were trimmed by 5 bases and 4 bases, with 16 bases remaining between them. The chain's CDR3 is CSAPSPDFADTQYF. Here the CDR3 DNA reads TGCAGTGCTCCCTCCCCGGACTTTGCAGATACGCAGTATTTT.

V and J are TRBV20-1 and TRBJ2-1; TRBD2 might be the D (5 bases). CDR1 and CDR2 (germline): DFQATT, SNEGSKA (reference sequence). This CDR3 region has 14 residues. The V and J ends lost 6 bases and 7 bases respectively, with 19 bases between them. CDR3 protein: CSALSSAGGNEQFF. DNA of the CDR3: TGCAGTGCCCTCTCCTCGGCGGGCGGGAATGAGCAGTTCTTC.

The chain employs TRBV3-1 and TRBJ2-7, with 8 bases fitting TRBD2. This CDR3 contains 15 residues. Germline loops: CDR1 LGHDT, CDR2 YNNKEL (reference sequence). Trimming took 3 bases from V and 3 from J; bases not matched to a gene: 7. The CDR3 bases are TGTGCCAGCAGCCATTCAGGACTAGCTAGCTACGAGCAGTACTTC. Amino acid sequence: CASSHSGLASYEQYF.

The rearrangement links TRBV6-4 to TRBJ2-7; 9 bases fit TRBD1. CDR1 MRHNA and CDR2 SNTAGT come from the germline V gene. The CDR3 has 15 residues. The V segment lost 0 bases and the J segment 7 bases; nucleotides outside the gene matches: 7. The chain's CDR3 is CASSDSGTGSNEQYF. Written as DNA, the CDR3 is TGTGCCAGCAGTGACTCCGGGACAGGGTCCAATGAGCAGTACTTC.

This clonotype was counted once. The chain combines TRBV20-1 with TRBJ2-5, with TRBD1 matching over 7 bases. Near its end, the DNA agrees better with TRBJ2-7, so the J call may be wrong. This CDR3 has 15 residues. Germline CDR1 DFQATT, CDR2 SNEGSKA (reference sequence). CDR3 DNA sequence: TGCAGTGCTAGTATCCAGGGGGTCCCCTCCTACGAGCAGTACTTC. Translating gives CSASIQGVPSYEQYF.

This chain uses TRBV29-1 with TRBJ2-1; no reliable D call. The V and J ends lost 7 bases and 8 bases respectively, with 9 bases between them. Per germline, CDR1 SQVTM and CDR2 ANQGSEA. The CDR3 consists of 10 residues. CDR3 loop: CSGETDEQFF. The CDR3 DNA sequence: TGCAGCGGCGAGACTGATGAGCAGTTCTTC.

This clonotype was observed a handful of times. This sequence joins TRBV10-3 and TRBJ2-7; D may be TRBD2 (6 bases). V was clipped by 4 bases and J by 2 bases, with 18 bases between them. Germline values: CDR1 ENHRY, CDR2 SYGVKD. The CDR3 has 16 amino acids. CDR3: CAISVSGLKATYEQYF. The CDR3 region has the DNA TGTGCCATCAGTGTGTCGGGACTGAAGGCCACCTACGAGCAGTACTTC.